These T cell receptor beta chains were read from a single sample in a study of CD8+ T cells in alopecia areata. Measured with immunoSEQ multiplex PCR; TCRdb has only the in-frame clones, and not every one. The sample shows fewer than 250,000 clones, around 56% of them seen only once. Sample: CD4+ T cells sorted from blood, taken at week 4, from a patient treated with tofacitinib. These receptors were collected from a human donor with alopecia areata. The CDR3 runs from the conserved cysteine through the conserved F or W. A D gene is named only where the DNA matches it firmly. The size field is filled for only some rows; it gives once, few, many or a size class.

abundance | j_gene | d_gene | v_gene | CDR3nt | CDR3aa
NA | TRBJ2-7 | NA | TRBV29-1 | TGCAGCGTTCGTGGGCAAAATTTCTACGAGCAGTACTTC | CSVRGQNFYEQYF
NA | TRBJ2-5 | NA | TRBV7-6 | TGTGCCAGCAGCTTACAGGACCAAGAGACCCAGTACTTC | CASSLQDQETQYF
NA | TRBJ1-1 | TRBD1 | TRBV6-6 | TGTGCCAGCAGTTACTCGGACAGGGACACTGAAGCTTTCTTT | CASSYSDRDTEAFF
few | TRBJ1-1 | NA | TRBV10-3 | TGTGCCATCAGTGTGGGCCGGGAGGGGGAAGCTTTCTTT | CAISVGREGEAFF
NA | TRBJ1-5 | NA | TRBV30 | TGTGCCTGGTCCCCAGACTCCAATCAGCCCCAGCATTTT | CAWSPDSNQPQHF
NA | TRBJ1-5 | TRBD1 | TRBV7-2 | TGTGCCAGCAGCCCTCTCGGGACAGGGGGACAGCCCCAGCATTTT | CASSPLGTGGQPQHF
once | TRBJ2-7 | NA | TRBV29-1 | TGCAGCGTTGCTGCATCGTTCGGGGGCAGCTCCTACGAGCAGTACTTC | CSVAASFGGSSYEQYF
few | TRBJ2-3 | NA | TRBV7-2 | TGTGCCAGCAGCTTAGACCGGGGGGATACGCAGTATTTT | CASSLDRGDTQYF
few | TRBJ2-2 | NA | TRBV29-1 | TGCAGCGTTCGTTTAAGGGCCGTGGACACCGGGGAGCTGTTTTTT | CSVRLRAVDTGELFF
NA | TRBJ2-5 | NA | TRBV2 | TGTGCCAGCAGGGACATTGACGGCCCGACCCAGTACTTC | CASRDIDGPTQYF
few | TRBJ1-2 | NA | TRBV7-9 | TGTGCCAGCAGCCCAGACTATGGCTACACCTTC | CASSPDYGYTF
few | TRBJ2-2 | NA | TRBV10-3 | TGTGCCTCGAGGACCAGGAACACCGGGGAGCTGTTTTTT | CASRTRNTGELFF
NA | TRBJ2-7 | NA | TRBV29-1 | TGCAGCGTTGAAGGCGGGACACCGCCTATGGGGTACTTC | CSVEGGTPPMGYF
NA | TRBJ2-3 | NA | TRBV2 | TGTGCCAGCGACGACGAAACGCAGTATTTT | CASDDETQYF
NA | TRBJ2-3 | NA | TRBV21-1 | TGTGCCAGCAGCAAAGGATGGCCAGATACGCAGTATTTT | CASSKGWPDTQYF
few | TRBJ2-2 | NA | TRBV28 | TGTGCCAGCAGTTTAGGTGCGGCGGCCACCGGGGAGCTGTTTTTT | CASSLGAAATGELFF
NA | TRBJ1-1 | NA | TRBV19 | TGTGCCAGTAGTCCGGAATGGGATAACACTGAAGCTTTCTTT | CASSPEWDNTEAFF
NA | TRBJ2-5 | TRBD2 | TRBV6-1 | TGTGCCAGCAGACACGGAGCGGGGAGGGCCCAGTACTTC | CASRHGAGRAQYF
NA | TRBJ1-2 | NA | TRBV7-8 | TGTGCCAGCAGCTTAGGCAGGGAGGACGGCTACACCTTC | CASSLGREDGYTF
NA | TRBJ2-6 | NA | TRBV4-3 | TGCGCCAGCAGCCAACGGTACGGGGACGGGGCCAACGTCCTGACTTTC | CASSQRYGDGANVLTF
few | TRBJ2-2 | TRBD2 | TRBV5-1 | TGCGCCAGCACCCGGTCCGGGACTAGCGGAGGCGGGGAGCTGTTTTTT | CASTRSGTSGGGELFF
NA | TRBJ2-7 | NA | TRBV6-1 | TGTGCCAGCCACAAAAAACCAGAACCGACCTACGAGCAGTACTTC | CASHKKPEPTYEQYF
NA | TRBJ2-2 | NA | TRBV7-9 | TGTGCCAGCAGCTTAGCGCCCACCACCGGGGAGCTGTTTTTT | CASSLAPTTGELFF
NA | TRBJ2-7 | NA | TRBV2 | TGTGCCAGCCGCACAACCCCGGCGTCCGAGCAGTACTTC | CASRTTPASEQYF
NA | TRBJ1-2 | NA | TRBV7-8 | TGTGCCAGCAGCCCCACGGCGGGCGGCTACACCTTC | CASSPTAGGYTF
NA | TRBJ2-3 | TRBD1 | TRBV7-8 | TGTGCCAGCAGCCGGGACAGGGTGCCAGATACGCAGTATTTT | CASSRDRVPDTQYF
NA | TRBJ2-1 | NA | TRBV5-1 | TGCGCCAGCACCCAGGGCGGGAACTCCTACAATGAGCAGTTCTTC | CASTQGGNSYNEQFF
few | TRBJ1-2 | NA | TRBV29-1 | TGCAGCACCTCAGGACAGTTAGGGAGTGGCTACACCTTC | CSTSGQLGSGYTF
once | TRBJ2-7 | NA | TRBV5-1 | TGCGCCAGCAGCTTGGGTCATGACCCGTTGCGCGAGCAGTACTTC | CASSLGHDPLREQYF
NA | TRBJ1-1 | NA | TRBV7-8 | TGTGCCAGCAGCTTAGGTGATGTAAACACTGAAGCTTTCTTT | CASSLGDVNTEAFF
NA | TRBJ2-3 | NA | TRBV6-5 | TGTGCCAGCAGCTACACCCAGGGCACAGATACGCAGTATTTT | CASSYTQGTDTQYF
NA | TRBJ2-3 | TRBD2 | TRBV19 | TGTGCCAGTAGAACTAGCGGGAGGGCCAGCACAGATACGCAGTATTTT | CASRTSGRASTDTQYF
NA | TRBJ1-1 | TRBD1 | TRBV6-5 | TGTGCCAGCAGCCGACAGGGGAGGACTGAAGCTTTCTTT | CASSRQGRTEAFF
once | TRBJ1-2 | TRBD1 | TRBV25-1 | TGTGCCAGCAGTGCGACAGGACAGGGTGGCTACACCTTC | CASSATGQGGYTF
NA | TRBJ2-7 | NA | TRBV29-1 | TGCAGCACCAATAGCGGCAGCTCCTACGAGCAGTACTTC | CSTNSGSSYEQYF
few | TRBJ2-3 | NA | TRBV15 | TGTGCCACCAGCAGACTCGCTGATACGCAGTATTTT | CATSRLADTQYF
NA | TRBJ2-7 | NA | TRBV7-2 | TGTGCCAGCAGCTTACCCAGCTCCTACGAGCAGTACTTC | CASSLPSSYEQYF
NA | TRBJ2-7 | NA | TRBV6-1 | TGTGCCAGCAGTGATCCCTCCGGGACACCGACTTTCGAGCAGTACTTC | CASSDPSGTPTFEQYF
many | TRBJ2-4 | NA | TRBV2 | TGTGCCAGCAGTGTAGAAAGTAAAAACATTCAGTACTTC | CASSVESKNIQYF
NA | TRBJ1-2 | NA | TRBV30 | TGTGCCTGGAGTCTGTTTTATGAGGGCGGCTACACCTTC | CAWSLFYEGGYTF
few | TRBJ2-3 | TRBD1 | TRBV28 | TGTGCCAGCAGTTGGACAGGGATTGCAGATACGCAGTATTTT | CASSWTGIADTQYF
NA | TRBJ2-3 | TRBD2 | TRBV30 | TGTGCCTGGAGCTCCGGACTAGCGGGTGGATATAGCACAGATACGCAGTATTTT | CAWSSGLAGGYSTDTQYF